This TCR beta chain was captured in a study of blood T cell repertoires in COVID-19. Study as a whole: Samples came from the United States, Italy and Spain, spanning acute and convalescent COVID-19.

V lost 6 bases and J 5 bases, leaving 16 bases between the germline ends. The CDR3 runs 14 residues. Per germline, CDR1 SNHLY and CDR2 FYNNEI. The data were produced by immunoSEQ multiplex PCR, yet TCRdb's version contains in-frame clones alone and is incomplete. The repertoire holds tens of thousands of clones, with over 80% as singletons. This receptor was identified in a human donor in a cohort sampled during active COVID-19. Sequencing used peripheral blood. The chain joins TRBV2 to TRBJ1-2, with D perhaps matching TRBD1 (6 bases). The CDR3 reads CASSVVSGVYGYTF. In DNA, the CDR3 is TGTGCCAGCAGCGTCGTGTCAGGGGTGTATGGCTACACCTTC.